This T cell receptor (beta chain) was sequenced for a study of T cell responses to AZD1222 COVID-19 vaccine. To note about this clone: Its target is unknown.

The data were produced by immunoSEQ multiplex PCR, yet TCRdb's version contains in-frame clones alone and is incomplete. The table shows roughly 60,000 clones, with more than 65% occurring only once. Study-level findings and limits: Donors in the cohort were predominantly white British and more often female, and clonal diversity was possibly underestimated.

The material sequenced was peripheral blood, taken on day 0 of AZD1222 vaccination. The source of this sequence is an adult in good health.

Here the CDR3 reads CASSTALGLAGGTDTQYF. The CDR3 DNA follows: TGTGCCAGCAGCACAGCCCTGGGACTAGCGGGAGGAACAGATACGCAGTATTTT. This chain links TRBV13 with TRBJ2-3; TRBD2 matches at 15 bases. V lost 5 bases, J lost 3 bases, and 9 bases stayed unmatched. Germline values: CDR1 PRHDT, CDR2 FYEKMQ (reference sequence). The CDR3 is 18 amino acids.